The sequence of this T cell receptor beta chain was determined in a study of T cells in localized non-small cell lung cancer. Study observations and caveats: The highest T cell clonality was in uninvolved adjacent lung, above tumor. Longer survival (overall) was linked to higher T cell density in blood. Appearance in adjacent lung was seen for a median around 55 of the top 100 tumor clones. Only one tumor region went through sequencing, so heterogeneity may still be there.

Method: immunoSEQ multiplex PCR; TCRdb's copy keeps in-frame clones and lacks some. This table holds 2,000 to 3,000 clones, about a quarter found once. There are 15 residues in the CDR3. Germline V CDR1 and CDR2: SGHNT, YENEEA. V dropped 0 bases and J dropped 7 bases, with 15 bases sitting between them. A note on this clone: Its antigen remains unknown.

This sequence joins TRBV11-3 and TRBJ1-2; tentative D call: TRBD1 (5 bases). The sequencing used lung tumor tissue, collected before any cancer treatment. The sequence came from a female donor of 60 years or more with stage I lung adenocarcinoma. This CDR3 reads CASSLEGRSVGGYTF. Written as DNA, the CDR3 is TGTGCCAGCAGCTTAGAGGGACGGTCCGTGGGTGGCTACACCTTC.